The 2 T cell receptor beta chains given below trace back to one sample, sequenced in a study of CD8 T cells in ankylosing spondylitis. TCRdb passed the 5' RACE reads through MiXCR, listing each CDR3 protein once. The sample includes tens of thousands of distinct CDR3 sequences, under 5.5% of them seen just once. The sample consisted of blood, either unsorted or a sorted T cell fraction (not recorded which). The receptors were gathered from a male donor with ankylosing spondylitis or in good health (not recorded which).

This clonotype was detected many times. The chain is built from TRBV5-1 and TRBJ2-1; D not resolved. Trimming took 0 bases from V and 0 from J, leaving 10 bases between them. This CDR3 spans 16 amino acids. CDR1 SGHRS and CDR2 YFSETQ come from the germline V gene. The CDR3 bases are TGCGCCAGCAGCTTGGAGGCCTGGAGCTCCTACAATGAGCAGTTCTTC. Protein product: CASSLEAWSSYNEQFF. Full variable domain (missing parts from reference TRBV5-1 and TRBJ2-1): KAGVTQTPRYLIKTRGQQVTLSCSPISGHRSVSWYQQTPGQGLQFLFEYFSETQRNKGNFPGRFSGRQFSNSRSEMNVSTLELGDSALYLCASSLEAWSSYNEQFFGPGTRLTVL.

This clonotype was counted at least ten times. The chain links TRBV6-4 to TRBJ2-1; 7 positions agree with TRBD1. Germline V gene lookup returns CDR1 MRHNA and CDR2 SNTAGT. V trimming: 6 bases; J trimming: 8 bases; junction bases outside the gene matches: 1. CDR3 length equals 11 residues. CDR3 amino acids: CASRQGDEQFF. The CDR3 bases are TGTGCCAGCAGGCAGGGGGATGAGCAGTTCTTC.